One and the same sample provided the 13 T cell receptor beta chains below, sequenced in a study of immune evolution from preneoplasia to lung adenocarcinoma. Some clones are missing from TCRdb's copy, which holds only in-frame ones; the method was immunoSEQ multiplex PCR. In the table there are about 4,600 clones, roughly 85% of which are singletons. The sequenced material came from FFPE invasive lung adenocarcinoma tissue. All receptors come from a person between 50 and 60 years old with lung adenocarcinoma.

The V call is TRBV5-1, the J call TRBJ1-2; the D is unclear. The germline gives CDR1 SGHRS, CDR2 YFSETQ. V was trimmed by 0 bases and J by 3 bases, leaving 6 bases between them. CDR3 length: 13 amino acids. The CDR3 loop is CASSLGKDYGYTF. The CDR3 DNA reads as TGCGCCAGCAGCTTGGGTAAAGACTATGGCTACACCTTC.

V usage is TRBV19 and J usage is TRBJ2-3; the match to TRBD1 covers 7 bases. The CDR3 runs 14 residues. Trimming at V came to 7 bases and at J to 2 bases, leaving 6 bases not matched to a gene. Germline V gene lookup returns CDR1 LNHDA and CDR2 SQIVND (reference sequence). The CDR3 loop reads CASKVTGSTDTQYF. CDR3 sequence (DNA): TGTGCCAGTAAGGTGACAGGGTCCACAGATACGCAGTATTTT.

The chain recombines TRBV7-9 with TRBJ2-3, with 7 bases aligning to TRBD1. V was clipped by 1 base and J by 6 bases; unmatched bases: 7. CDR1 and CDR2 (germline): SEHNR, FQNEAQ (reference sequence). This CDR3 contains 15 residues. CDR3 bases: TGTGCCAGCAGCTTAGGGACAGGAGGAGTGGATACGCAGTATTTT. Amino acid sequence: CASSLGTGGVDTQYF.

This clone was observed a single time. The chain has TRBV30 and TRBJ1-3; weak D call: TRBD1 (5 bases). Looked up from germline, CDR1 is GTSNPN and CDR2 is SVGIG (reference sequence). This CDR3 has 15 amino acids. V lost 4 bases, J lost 3 bases, and 16 bases lay in between. CDR3: CAWTVQGSVGNTIYF. As DNA, the CDR3 is TGTGCCTGGACGGTCCAGGGTTCGGTTGGAAACACCATATATTTT.

The chain joins TRBV2 to TRBJ1-5; D is unresolved. The CDR3 sequence is 14 residues long. The germline CDR1 and CDR2 sequences are SNHLY and FYNNEI. The V and J ends lost 6 bases and 2 bases respectively, with 11 bases between them. CDR3 sequence (DNA): TGTGCCAGCAGCGCCCGCTGGGGCAATCAGCCCCAGCATTTT. It is translated as CASSARWGNQPQHF.

The gene calls are TRBV4-2 and TRBJ2-1, with 12 bases identical to TRBD1. This CDR3 has 17 amino acids. Germline CDR1 and CDR2: LGHNA and YNFKEQ. With 0 bases clipped from V and 9 bases from J, the junction kept 9 bases outside the gene matches. The CDR3 reads CASSQEGLGQGAVEQFF. The CDR3 DNA reads as TGTGCCAGCAGCCAAGAGGGCCTGGGACAGGGGGCCGTTGAGCAGTTCTTC.

The genes are TRBV4-1 and TRBJ1-4, with D perhaps matching TRBD1 (5 bases). This CDR3 has 16 residues. Germline loops: CDR1 MGHRA, CDR2 YSYEKL. Trimming shortened V by 0 bases and J by 7 bases, and 15 bases separated the two germline ends. The CDR3 DNA sequence: TGCGCCAGCAGCCAAGAGGCAGGGAGGTTATTTGAAAAACTGTTTTTT. Its translation is CASSQEAGRLFEKLFF.

The CDR3 loop reads CASCGTYTEAFF. In DNA form, the CDR3 reads TGTGCCAGCTGTGGCACCTACACTGAAGCTTTCTTT. V is TRBV2 and J is TRBJ1-1; unclear D gene. V was trimmed by 8 bases and J by 3 bases, leaving 10 bases between them. Germline CDR1 SNHLY, CDR2 FYNNEI. CDR3 length: 12 amino acids. Filled out from reference TRBV2 and TRBJ1-1, the complete variable domain reads EPEVTQTPSHQVTQMGQEVILRCVPISNHLYFYWYRQILGQKVEFLVSFYNNEISEKSEIFDDQFSVERPDGSNFTLKIRSTKLEDSAMYFCASCGTYTEAFFGQGTRLTVV.

J is TRBJ2-7 and V is TRBV6-1, with a weak D call TRBD1 (6 bases). V dropped 8 bases and J dropped 4 bases, with 21 bases sitting between them. Per germline, CDR1 MNHNS and CDR2 SASEGT. This CDR3 spans 15 amino acids. In DNA, the CDR3 is TGTGCCAGCGGCAAAGGGGACACCGGAGCGTACGAGCAGTACTTC. Protein product: CASGKGDTGAYEQYF.

This clone showed up just once. This chain connects TRBV20-1 to TRBJ2-1; the D is unclear. The CDR3 is 11 residues long. The germline V gene encodes CDR1 DFQATT and CDR2 SNEGSKA (reference sequence). The V end lost 3 bases, the J end lost 7 bases, and 7 bases lay between the germline ends. The CDR3 DNA reads TGCAGTGCTAGTAAGTGGAATGAGCAGTTCTTC. Its translation is CSASKWNEQFF.

The V and J genes are TRBV4-2 and TRBJ2-3; D ambiguous. This CDR3 has 13 amino acids. Germline V gives CDR1 LGHNA, CDR2 YNFKEQ. Trimming removed 0 bases at V and 7 bases at J, with 8 bases between. The CDR3 sequence: CASSQERGNTQYF. The CDR3 DNA is TGTGCCAGCAGCCAAGAGCGAGGTAATACGCAGTATTTT.

V gene TRBV5-1 combines with J gene TRBJ2-3; 8 nucleotides align to TRBD2. The CDR3 runs to 15 residues. Germline values: CDR1 SGHRS, CDR2 YFSETQ. The V segment lost 2 bases and the J segment 4 bases; nucleotides outside the gene matches: 6. The CDR3 DNA reads TGCGCCAGCAGCTTTACGGGAGGGCCCGCAGATACGCAGTATTTT. Protein sequence: CASSFTGGPADTQYF.

The rearrangement links TRBV4-1 to TRBJ1-4; unclear D gene. V lost 3 bases to trimming and J lost 2 bases, with 10 bases between them. Germline values: CDR1 MGHRA, CDR2 YSYEKL. The CDR3 totals 15 residues. The CDR3 DNA follows: TGCGCCAGCAGCCACCGCGTGGCGACTAATGAAAAACTGTTTTTT. Its protein is CASSHRVATNEKLFF.